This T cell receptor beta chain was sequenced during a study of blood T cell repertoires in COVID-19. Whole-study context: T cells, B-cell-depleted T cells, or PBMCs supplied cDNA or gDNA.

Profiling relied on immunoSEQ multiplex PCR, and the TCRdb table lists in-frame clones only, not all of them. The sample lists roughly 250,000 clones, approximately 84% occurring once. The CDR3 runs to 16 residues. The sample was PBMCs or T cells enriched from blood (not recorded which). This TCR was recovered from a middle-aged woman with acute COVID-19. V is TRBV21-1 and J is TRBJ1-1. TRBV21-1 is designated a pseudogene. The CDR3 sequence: CASSKVVGGRNTEAFF. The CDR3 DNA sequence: TGTGCCAGCAGCAAAGTGGTCGGCGGGAGGAACACTGAAGCTTTCTTT.